What follows is one TCR beta chain and its context. Antigen: not known. This sample is drawn from a study of blood T cells in healthy people across ages. Overall study findings and caveats: Strong correlation linked observed beta diversity and percent naive T cells.

The CDR3 runs 17 residues. Looked up from germline, CDR1 is DFQATT and CDR2 is SNEGSKA (reference sequence). Trimming stripped 0 bases from V and 0 bases from J, with 12 bases between. The second PCR ran roughly 7 to 12 cycles with a sample-barcoded 5' primer and J-beta primers. TCRdb re-analysed the 5' RACE reads in MiXCR, keeping a single row per CDR3 protein. The sample includes over 500,000 distinct CDR3 sequences, about 51% of them seen just once. This TCR was recovered from a woman older than 75 in good health. The gene calls are TRBV20-1 and TRBJ1-6; D is uncertain. Material for sequencing was blood. The CDR3 loop is CSARDMFGSSYNSPLHF. The CDR3 bases are TGCAGTGCTAGAGATATGTTTGGGAGCTCCTATAATTCACCCCTCCACTTT.